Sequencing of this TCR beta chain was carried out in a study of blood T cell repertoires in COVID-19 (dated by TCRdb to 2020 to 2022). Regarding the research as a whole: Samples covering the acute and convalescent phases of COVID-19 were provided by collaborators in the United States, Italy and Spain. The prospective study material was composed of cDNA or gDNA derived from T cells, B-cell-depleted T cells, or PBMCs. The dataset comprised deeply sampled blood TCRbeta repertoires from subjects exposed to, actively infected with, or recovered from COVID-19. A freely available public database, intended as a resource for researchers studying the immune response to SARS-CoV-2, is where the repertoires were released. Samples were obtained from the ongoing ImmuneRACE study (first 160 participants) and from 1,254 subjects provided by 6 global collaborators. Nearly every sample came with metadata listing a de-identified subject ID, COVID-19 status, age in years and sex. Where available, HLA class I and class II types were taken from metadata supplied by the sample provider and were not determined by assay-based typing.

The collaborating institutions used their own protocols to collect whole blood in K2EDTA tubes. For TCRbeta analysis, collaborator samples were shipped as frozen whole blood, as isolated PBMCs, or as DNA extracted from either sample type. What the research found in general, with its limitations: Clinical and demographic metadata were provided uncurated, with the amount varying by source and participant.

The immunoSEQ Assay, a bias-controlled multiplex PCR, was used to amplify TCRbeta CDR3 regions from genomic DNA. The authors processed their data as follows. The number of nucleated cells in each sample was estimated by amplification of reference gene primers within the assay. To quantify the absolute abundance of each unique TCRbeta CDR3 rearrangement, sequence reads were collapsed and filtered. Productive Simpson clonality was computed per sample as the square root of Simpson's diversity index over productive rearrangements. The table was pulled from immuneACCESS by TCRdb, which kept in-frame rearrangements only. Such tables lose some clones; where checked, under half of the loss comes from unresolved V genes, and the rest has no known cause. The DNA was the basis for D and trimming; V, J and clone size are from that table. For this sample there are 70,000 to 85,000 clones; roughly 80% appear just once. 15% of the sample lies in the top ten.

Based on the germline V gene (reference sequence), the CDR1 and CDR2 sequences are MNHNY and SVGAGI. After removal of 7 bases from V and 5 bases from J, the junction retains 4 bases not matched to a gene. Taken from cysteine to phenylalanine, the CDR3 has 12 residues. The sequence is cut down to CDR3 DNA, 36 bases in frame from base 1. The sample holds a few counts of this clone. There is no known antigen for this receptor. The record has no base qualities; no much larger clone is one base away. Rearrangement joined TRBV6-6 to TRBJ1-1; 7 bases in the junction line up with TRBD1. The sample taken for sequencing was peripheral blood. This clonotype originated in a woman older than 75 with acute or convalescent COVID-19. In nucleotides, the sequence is TGTGCCAGCAACTCAGGGGGAACTGAAGCTTTCTTT. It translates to CASNSGGTEAFF.